The T cell receptor beta chain described here comes from a study of blood T cell repertoires in COVID-19. Original methodology: Researchers report that nucleated cell counts were estimated from reference gene primer amplification. The table came from immunoSEQ multiplex PCR; TCRdb's copy has only in-frame clones and leaves some out. V, J and clone size were drawn from that table, and D and trimming were deduced from the DNA. The profile covers about 250,000 clones, with just over 85% appearing a single time and 1.2% to 1.5% taken by the ten largest. Germline V lookup: CDR1 SGDLS, CDR2 YYNGEE. Trimming cost V 3 bases and J 1 base; bases outside gene matches: 2. This CDR3 has 16 residues.

The rearrangement uses TRBV9 and TRBJ2-2, with 11 nucleotides matching TRBD2. The TCR originated in an elderly man with acute or convalescent COVID-19. Input material: peripheral blood. The CDR3 DNA is TGTGCCAGCAGCGCAGGGACTAGCGGGAACACCGGGGAGCTGTTTTTT. Translation gives CASSAGTSGNTGELFF.